This T cell receptor (beta chain) was sequenced in a study of blood T cell repertoires in COVID-19. Study at large: The United States, Italy and Spain supplied acute and convalescent COVID-19 samples.

Assay used: immunoSEQ multiplex PCR; TCRdb lists only in-frame clones, some missing. The repertoire holds around 26,000 clones, with about 91% as singletons. This CDR3 has 17 amino acids. The V and J ends lost 5 bases and 1 base, in that order; junction bases with no gene match: 7. Looked up from germline, CDR1 is MRHNA and CDR2 is SNTAGT. This sequence was found in a man between 65 and 85 years old with active COVID-19. The sample taken for sequencing was peripheral blood. The chain employs TRBV6-4 and TRBJ2-1; 11 bases map to TRBD2. CDR3 amino acids: CASSKDLAGGSYNEQFF. CDR3 nucleotide sequence: TGTGCCAGCAGTAAAGATCTAGCGGGGGGATCCTACAATGAGCAGTTCTTC.